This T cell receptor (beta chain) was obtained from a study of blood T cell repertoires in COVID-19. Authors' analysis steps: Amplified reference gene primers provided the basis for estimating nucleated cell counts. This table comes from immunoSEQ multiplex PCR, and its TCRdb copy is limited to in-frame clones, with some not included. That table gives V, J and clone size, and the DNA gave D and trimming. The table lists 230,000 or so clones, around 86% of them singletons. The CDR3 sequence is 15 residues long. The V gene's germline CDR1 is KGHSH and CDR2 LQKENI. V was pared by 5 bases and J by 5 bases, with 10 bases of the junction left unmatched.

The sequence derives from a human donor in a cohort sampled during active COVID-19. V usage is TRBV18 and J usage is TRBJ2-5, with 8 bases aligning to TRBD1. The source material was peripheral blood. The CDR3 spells CASSSGQGTRETQYF. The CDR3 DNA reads TGTGCCAGCTCATCAGGACAGGGAACGCGGGAGACCCAGTACTTC.